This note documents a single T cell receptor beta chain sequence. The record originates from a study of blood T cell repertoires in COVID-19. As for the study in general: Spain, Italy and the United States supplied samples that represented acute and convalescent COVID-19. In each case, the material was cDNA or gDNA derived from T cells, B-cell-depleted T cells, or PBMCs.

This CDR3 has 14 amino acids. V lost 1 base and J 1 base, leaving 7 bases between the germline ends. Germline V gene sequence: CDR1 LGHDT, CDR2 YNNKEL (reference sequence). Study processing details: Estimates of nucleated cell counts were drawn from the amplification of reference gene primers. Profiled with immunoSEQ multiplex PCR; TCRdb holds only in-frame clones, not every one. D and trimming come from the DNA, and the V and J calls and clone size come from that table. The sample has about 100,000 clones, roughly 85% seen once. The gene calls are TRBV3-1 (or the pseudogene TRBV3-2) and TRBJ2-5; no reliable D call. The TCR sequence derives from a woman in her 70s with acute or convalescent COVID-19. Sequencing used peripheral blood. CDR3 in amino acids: CASSQGRVQETQYF. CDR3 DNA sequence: TGTGCCAGCAGCCAAGGAAGAGTCCAAGAGACCCAGTACTTC.